The 5 T cell receptor beta chains in this list originate from one sample, sequenced in a study of vaccination effects on CD4 cells after COVID-19. Profiling relied on immunoSEQ multiplex PCR, and the TCRdb table lists in-frame clones only, not all of them. The table has approximately 30,000 clones, 70% to 85% seen once; the top ten hold less than 35%. These receptors' targets are unknown. Antigen-specific CD4+ T cells were expanded (with viral peptide pools) by the ViraFEST assay ahead of sequencing. Having been cultured for ten to eleven days, the cells underwent CD4+ T cell isolation. PCR-confirmed SARS-CoV-2 infection occurred in the person between March and December 2020. Sequences were derived from CD4+ T cells from PBMCs cultured with a peptide pool, sampled before COVID-19 vaccination. These receptors were obtained from a human donor who had a prior SARS-CoV-2 infection.

The CDR3: CASSAELGQEYVNEQFF. Here the CDR3 DNA reads TGTGCCAGCAGCGCAGAGCTGGGACAGGAATATGTCAATGAGCAGTTCTTC. V is TRBV9 and J is TRBJ2-1, with 8 bases identical to TRBD1. Germline V gives CDR1 SGDLS, CDR2 YYNGEE. The CDR3 is 17 residues long. V shed 3 bases and J 6 bases; nucleotides not matched to a gene: 14.

This clone was observed a few times. The chain is built from TRBV6-1 and TRBJ1-2, with a weak D call TRBD1 (6 bases). Deletions cut 1 base from V and 13 bases from J, with 13 bases between. The CDR3 consists of 12 residues. Germline CDR1 MNHNS, CDR2 SASEGT. The CDR3 bases are TGTGCCAGCAGTGAAGGGGACATCAGAAGCACCTTC. This sequence encodes CASSEGDIRSTF.

The chain carries TRBV11-1 and TRBJ2-4; D is unresolved. Germline V gene sequence: CDR1 SGHAT, CDR2 FQDESV (reference sequence). V was cut by 1 base and J by 6 bases, with 13 bases left in between. CDR3 length equals 15 residues. DNA for the CDR3: TGTGCCAGCAGCTTAGTTATAGCAGGTCGAAACATTCAGTACTTC. It yields the protein CASSLVIAGRNIQYF.

The V and J genes are TRBV7-9 and TRBJ2-1, with 8 bases identical to TRBD2. J lost 4 bases, V lost 5 bases, and 4 bases had no gene match. The CDR3 is 14 residues long. Germline values: CDR1 SEHNR, CDR2 FQNEAQ (reference sequence). CDR3 sequence reads: CASSPTSGYNEQFF. The CDR3 nucleotides read TGTGCCAGCAGCCCCACTAGCGGATACAATGAGCAGTTCTTC.

This sequence joins TRBV4-1 and TRBJ2-1; the D gene could be TRBD1 or TRBD2 (5 bases each). CDR3 length equals 16 residues. Trimming pared 3 bases from V and 1 base from J, leaving 13 bases between. Germline loops: CDR1 MGHRA, CDR2 YSYEKL. The chain's CDR3 is CASSQGPDRSYNEQFF. In DNA, the CDR3 is TGCGCCAGCAGCCAGGGACCCGACAGATCCTACAATGAGCAGTTCTTC.